The clone carrying this T cell receptor beta chain turned up a few times. The data were taken from a study of blood T cell repertoires in COVID-19. The wider study: Samples of COVID-19 (acute and convalescent) were obtained from the United States, Italy and Spain. PBMCs, B-cell-depleted T cells, or T cells provided the cDNA or gDNA that made up the material.

There are 16 residues in the CDR3. Germline V gives CDR1 LGHDT, CDR2 YNNKEL (reference sequence). V was pared by 4 bases and J by 0 bases, with 16 bases between. In the original analysis: Reference gene primer amplification gave estimated nucleated cell counts. Repertoires were generated with immunoSEQ multiplex PCR, while TCRdb's copy carries only in-frame clones and drops some. For V, J and clone size, that table is used; D and trimming come from the DNA. The sample shows about 230,000 clones, about 80% of them seen only once. The sample comprised peripheral blood. The J gene is TRBJ2-7, the V gene TRBV3-1 (or the pseudogene TRBV3-2), with D possibly being TRBD2 (6 bases). The receptor comes from a man aged 50-60 years with active or convalescent COVID-19. In DNA form, the CDR3 reads TGTGCCAGCAGCCCTGCGGGGAAGGGGAGCTCCTACGAGCAGTACTTC. Translating gives CASSPAGKGSSYEQYF.